The following is a TCR beta chain sequence with its context. Its antigen is unidentified. Clones were read by immunoSEQ multiplex PCR, and TCRdb kept only the in-frame ones, dropping some. This table holds fewer than 45,000 clones, around nine tenths found once. The sample comes from a study of OX40 agonist ivuxolimab in advanced cancers. Study outcomes and limitations: Researchers did not determine the expanded peripheral T cells' antigen specificity.

Germline CDR1 SGHAT, CDR2 FQNNGV. Trimming stripped 3 bases from V and 4 bases from J, with 3 bases between. The CDR3 has 11 amino acids. The V and J genes are TRBV11-2 and TRBJ2-5, with unresolved D. The receptor's source is an adult with an advanced solid tumor such as melanoma, head and neck, liver or kidney cancer. The specimen was CD4+ or CD8+ T cells sorted from blood, collected in a trial of the OX40 agonist ivuxolimab. The CDR3 nucleotides are TGTGCCAGCAGCTTTCTAGAGACCCAGTACTTC. The encoded protein is CASSFLETQYF.